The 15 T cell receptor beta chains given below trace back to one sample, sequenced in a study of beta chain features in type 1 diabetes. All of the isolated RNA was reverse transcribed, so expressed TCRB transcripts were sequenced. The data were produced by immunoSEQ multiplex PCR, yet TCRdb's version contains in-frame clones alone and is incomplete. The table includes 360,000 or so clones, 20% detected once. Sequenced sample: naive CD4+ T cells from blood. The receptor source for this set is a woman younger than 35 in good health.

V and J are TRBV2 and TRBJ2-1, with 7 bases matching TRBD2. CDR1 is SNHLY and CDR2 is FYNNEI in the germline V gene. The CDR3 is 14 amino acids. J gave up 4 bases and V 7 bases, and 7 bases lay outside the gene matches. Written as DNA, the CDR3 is TGTGCCAGCACCTTAGGACTAGAATACAATGAGCAGTTCTTC. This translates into CASTLGLEYNEQFF.

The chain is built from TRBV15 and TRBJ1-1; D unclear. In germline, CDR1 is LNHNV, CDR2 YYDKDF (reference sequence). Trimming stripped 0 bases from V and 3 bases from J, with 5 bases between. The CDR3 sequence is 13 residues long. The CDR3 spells CATSRDIHTEAFF. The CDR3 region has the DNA TGTGCCACCAGCAGAGATATTCACACTGAAGCTTTCTTT.

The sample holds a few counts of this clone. The CDR3 spells CASRPATGDYGYTF. The CDR3 nucleotides read TGCGCCAGCAGACCCGCGACAGGGGACTATGGCTACACCTTC. The chain uses TRBV5-1 and TRBJ1-2; 8 bases align to TRBD1. The germline gives CDR1 SGHRS, CDR2 YFSETQ. The ends lost 5 bases at V and 3 bases at J; junction bases unmatched: 6. The CDR3 consists of 14 residues.

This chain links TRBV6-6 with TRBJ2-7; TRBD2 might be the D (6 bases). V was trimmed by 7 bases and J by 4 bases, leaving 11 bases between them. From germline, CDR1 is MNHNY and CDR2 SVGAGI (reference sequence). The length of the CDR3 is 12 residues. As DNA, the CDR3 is TGTGCCAGCAAAAACGGAGGGTACGAGCAGTACTTC. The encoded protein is CASKNGGYEQYF.

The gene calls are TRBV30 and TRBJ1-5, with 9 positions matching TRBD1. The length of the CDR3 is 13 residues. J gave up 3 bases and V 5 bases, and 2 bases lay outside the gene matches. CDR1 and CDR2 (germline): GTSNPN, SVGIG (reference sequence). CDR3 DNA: TGTGCCTGGGACAGGGGGTACAATCAGCCCCAGCATTTT. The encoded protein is CAWDRGYNQPQHF.

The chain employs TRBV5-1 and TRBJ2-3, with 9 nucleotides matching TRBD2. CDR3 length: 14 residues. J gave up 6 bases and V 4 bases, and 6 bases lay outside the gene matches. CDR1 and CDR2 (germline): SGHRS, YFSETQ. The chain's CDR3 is CASSVGTSPDTQYF. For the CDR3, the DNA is TGCGCCAGCAGCGTTGGGACTAGCCCGGATACGCAGTATTTT.

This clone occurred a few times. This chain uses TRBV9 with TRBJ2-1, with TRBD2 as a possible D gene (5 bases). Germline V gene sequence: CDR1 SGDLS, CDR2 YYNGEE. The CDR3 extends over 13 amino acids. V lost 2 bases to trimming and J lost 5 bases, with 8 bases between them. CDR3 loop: CASSVAGNNEQFF. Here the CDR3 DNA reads TGTGCCAGCAGCGTGGCCGGGAACAATGAGCAGTTCTTC.

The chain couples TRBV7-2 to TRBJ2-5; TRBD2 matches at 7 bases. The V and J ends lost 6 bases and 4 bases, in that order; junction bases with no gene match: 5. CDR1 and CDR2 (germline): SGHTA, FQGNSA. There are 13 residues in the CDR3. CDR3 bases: TGTGCCAGCAGGGGGGGACTACGAGAGACCCAGTACTTC. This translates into CASRGGLRETQYF.

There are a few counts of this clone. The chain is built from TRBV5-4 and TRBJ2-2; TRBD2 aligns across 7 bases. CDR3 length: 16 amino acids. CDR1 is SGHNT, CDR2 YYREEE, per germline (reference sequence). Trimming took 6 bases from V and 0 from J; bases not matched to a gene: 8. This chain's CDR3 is CASNPGRGTNTGELFF. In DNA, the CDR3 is TGTGCCAGCAACCCAGGGCGGGGGACGAACACCGGGGAGCTGTTTTTT.

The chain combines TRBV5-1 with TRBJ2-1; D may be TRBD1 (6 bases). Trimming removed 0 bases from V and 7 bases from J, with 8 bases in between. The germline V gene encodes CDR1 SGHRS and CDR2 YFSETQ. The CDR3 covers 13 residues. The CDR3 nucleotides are TGCGCCAGCAGCTTGGTAAGGGGGAATGAGCAGTTCTTC. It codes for CASSLVRGNEQFF. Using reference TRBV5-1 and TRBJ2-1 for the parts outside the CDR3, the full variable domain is KAGVTQTPRYLIKTRGQQVTLSCSPISGHRSVSWYQQTPGQGLQFLFEYFSETQRNKGNFPGRFSGRQFSNSRSEMNVSTLELGDSALYLCASSLVRGNEQFFGPGTRLTVL.

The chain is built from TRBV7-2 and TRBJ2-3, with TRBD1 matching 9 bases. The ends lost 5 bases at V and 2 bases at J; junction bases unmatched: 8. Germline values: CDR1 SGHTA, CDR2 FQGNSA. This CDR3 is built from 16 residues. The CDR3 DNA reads TGTGCCAGCAGCCCTCCGGGACAGGGCCCCACAGATACGCAGTATTTT. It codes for CASSPPGQGPTDTQYF.

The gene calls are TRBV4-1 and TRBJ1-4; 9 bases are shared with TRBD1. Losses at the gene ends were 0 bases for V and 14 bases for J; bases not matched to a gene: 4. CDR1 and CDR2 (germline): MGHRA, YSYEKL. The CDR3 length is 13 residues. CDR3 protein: CASSQDSGTGLFF. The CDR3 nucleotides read TGCGCCAGCAGCCAAGATAGTGGGACAGGGCTGTTTTTT.

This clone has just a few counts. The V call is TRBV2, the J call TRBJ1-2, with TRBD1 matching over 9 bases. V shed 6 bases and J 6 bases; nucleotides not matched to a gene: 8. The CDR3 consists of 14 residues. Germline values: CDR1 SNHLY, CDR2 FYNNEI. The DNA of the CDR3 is TGTGCCAGCAGGGTTGGACAGGGGCAGGATGGCTACACCTTC. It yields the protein CASRVGQGQDGYTF.

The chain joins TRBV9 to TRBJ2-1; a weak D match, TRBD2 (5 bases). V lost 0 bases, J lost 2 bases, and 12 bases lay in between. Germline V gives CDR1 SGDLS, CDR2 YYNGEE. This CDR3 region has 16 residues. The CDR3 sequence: CASSVEDSATYNEQFF. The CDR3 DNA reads TGTGCCAGCAGCGTAGAGGATAGCGCTACCTACAATGAGCAGTTCTTC. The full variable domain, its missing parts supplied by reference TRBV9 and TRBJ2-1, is DSGVTQTPKHLITATGQRVTLRCSPRSGDLSVYWYQQSLDQGLQFLIQYYNGEERAKGNILERFSAQQFPDLHSELNLSSLELGDSALYFCASSVEDSATYNEQFFGPGTRLTVL.

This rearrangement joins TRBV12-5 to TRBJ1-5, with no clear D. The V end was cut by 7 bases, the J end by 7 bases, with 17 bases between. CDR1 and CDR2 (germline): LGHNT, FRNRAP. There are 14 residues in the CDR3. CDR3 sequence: CASAFGLEGQPQHF. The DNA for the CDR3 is TGTGCTAGTGCCTTCGGCCTCGAGGGCCAGCCCCAGCATTTT.